The next 19 T cell receptor beta chains were all read from a single sample in a study of identical twins. In TCRdb, the 5' RACE reads were re-called with MiXCR into one record per CDR3 protein. The sample lists around 1.7 million distinct CDR3 sequences; roughly 35% were seen once. The sample comprised cord blood. The receptors stem from a newborn girl in good health.

Comment on this clonotype: This may be a read error: a much more frequent sequence differs by one nucleotide. This chain links TRBV20-1 with TRBJ1-4; D gene ambiguous. Trimming cost V 2 bases and J 7 bases, with 2 bases left between them. Per the germline V gene, CDR1 is DFQATT and CDR2 is SNEGSKA (reference sequence). The CDR3 is 10 amino acids. The CDR3 nucleotides are TGCAGTGCTAGATGTGAAAAACTGTTTTTT. This gives the protein CSARCEKLFF.

Notes on this clonotype: One end of the junction is discordant with germline, which a read error may explain. The CDR3 is CASTWGTPSYDYTF. CDR3 bases: TGTGCCAGCACATGGGGGACACCAAGCTATGACTACACCTTC. The chain is built from TRBV12-3 or TRBV12-4 and TRBJ1-2, with D tentatively TRBD1 (6 bases). The CDR3 covers 14 residues.

A few counts support this clonotype. The rearrangement links TRBV27 to TRBJ2-1; no clear D gene. The CDR3 totals 15 residues. Trimming took 2 bases from V and 4 from J, leaving 12 bases between them. CDR1 is MNHEY, CDR2 SMNVEV, per germline (reference sequence). CDR3 in DNA: TGTGCCAGCAGTTTAACGGGTCCCTTATACAATGAGCAGTTCTTC. This encodes CASSLTGPLYNEQFF.

The sample holds a few counts of this clonotype. The gene calls are TRBV7-8 and TRBJ2-5; unclear D gene. CDR3 length equals 13 residues. V gave up 6 bases and J gave up 2 bases, with 10 bases separating them. Germline-derived CDR1 and CDR2 are SGHVS and FQNEAQ. Here the CDR3 reads CASRGRFQETQYF. CDR3 nucleotides: TGTGCCAGCAGAGGACGGTTTCAAGAGACCCAGTACTTC.

V is TRBV20-1 and J is TRBJ2-5; the match to TRBD1 covers 12 bases. The end of the DNA is better explained by TRBJ2-7, so the J call may be wrong. Germline lookup yields CDR1 DFQATT and CDR2 SNEGSKA (reference sequence). The CDR3 extends over 15 amino acids. Written as DNA, the CDR3 is TGCAGTGCTAGAGATTGGGACAGGGGGCCCTACGAGCAGTACTTC. Its protein is CSARDWDRGPYEQYF.

The chain couples TRBV7-9 to TRBJ2-5; TRBD2 agrees at 7 bases. V gave up 5 bases and J gave up 1 base; unmatched junction bases: 4. The CDR3 consists of 14 residues. Looked up from germline, CDR1 is SEHNR and CDR2 is FQNEAQ (reference sequence). For the CDR3, the DNA is TGTGCCAGCAGCGCACTAGCGTTCCAAGAGACCCAGTACTTC. Amino acid sequence: CASSALAFQETQYF.

The chain carries TRBV3-1 and TRBJ2-4, with 8 bases fitting TRBD2. Trimming at V came to 1 base and at J to 6 bases, leaving 5 bases not matched to a gene. Germline V gene lookup returns CDR1 LGHDT and CDR2 YNNKEL (reference sequence). The CDR3 sequence is 15 residues long. As DNA, the CDR3 is TGTGCCAGCAGCCAAGGAGGGACTAGACCAAACATTCAGTACTTC. This gives the protein CASSQGGTRPNIQYF.

There are a few counts of this clonotype. The J gene is TRBJ2-7, the V gene TRBV11-1, with TRBD2 identical over 10 bases. Germline V gives CDR1 SGHAT, CDR2 FQDESV (reference sequence). J gave up 7 bases and V 6 bases, and 15 bases lay outside the gene matches. CDR3 length: 16 amino acids. The CDR3 sequence is CASRGSGLAVLNEQYF. Here the CDR3 DNA reads TGTGCCAGCAGGGGTTCTGGACTAGCGGTCCTCAATGAGCAGTACTTC. The full variable domain, rest sourced from reference TRBV11-1 and TRBJ2-7, is EAEVAQSPRYKITEKSQAVAFWCDPISGHATLYWYRQILGQGPELLVQFQDESVVDDSQLPKDRFSAERLKGVDSTLKIQPAELGDSAMYLCASRGSGLAVLNEQYFGPGTRLTVT.

The chain uses TRBV6-5 and TRBJ1-2; D gene unclear. V gave up 8 bases and J gave up 4 bases, with 14 bases separating them. This CDR3 comprises 13 residues. Per the germline V gene, CDR1 is MNHEY and CDR2 is SVGAGI. CDR3 in DNA: TGTGCCAGCGGACGACAACAGCTCTATGGCTACACCTTC. This translates into CASGRQQLYGYTF.

This chain links TRBV20-1 with TRBJ2-1; D unresolved. The length of the CDR3 is 17 residues. CDR1 and CDR2 (germline): DFQATT, SNEGSKA (reference sequence). Trimming cost V 3 bases and J 8 bases, with 26 bases left between them. CDR3 DNA sequence: TGCAGTGCTAGCCCCTTAGGTAGGGCGGCCCCGAACGATGAGCAGTTCTTC. Translating gives CSASPLGRAAPNDEQFF.

The chain carries TRBV12-3 or TRBV12-4 and TRBJ2-7; TRBD2 matches at 8 bases. V shed 7 bases and J 1 base; nucleotides not matched to a gene: 9. The CDR3 runs to 15 residues. The CDR3 spells CASTPPGLGSYEQYF. DNA for the CDR3: TGTGCCAGCACACCCCCGGGACTAGGGTCCTACGAGCAGTACTTC.

This clonotype was detected only a few times. This chain joins TRBV11-1 and TRBJ2-6; D not resolved. Per germline, CDR1 SGHAT and CDR2 FQDESV (reference sequence). The CDR3 length is 16 residues. Between the trimmed V and J ends, which lost 1 base and 2 bases, there was a span of 9 bases. CDR3 in DNA: TGTGCCAGCAGCTTAGAACCGTACCCTGGGGCCAACGTCCTGACTTTC. Its protein is CASSLEPYPGANVLTF.

The V and J genes are TRBV3-1 and TRBJ2-1, with a possible D match to TRBD2 (6 bases). The end of the DNA aligns better with TRBJ2-7, so the J call may be wrong. CDR1 and CDR2 from the germline V gene are LGHDT and YNNKEL (reference sequence). The CDR3 extends over 16 amino acids. CDR3 residues: CASSQLARGPYNEQYF. CDR3 nucleotides: TGTGCCAGCAGCCAACTGGCGCGGGGACCCTACAATGAGCAGTACTTC.

This clonotype was recorded a few times. This sequence joins TRBV7-2 and TRBJ2-7; D possibly corresponds to TRBD2 (6 bases). V lost 5 bases and J lost 7, with 15 bases in between. The V gene's germline CDR1 is SGHTA and CDR2 FQGNSA. The CDR3 contains 13 residues. CDR3 DNA: TGTGCCAGCAGCCCGAGGACTACCTGGGAGCAGTACTTC. This codes for CASSPRTTWEQYF.

The chain is built from TRBV4-1 and TRBJ2-4; the match to TRBD2 covers 9 bases. The J call may be wrong; the DNA end is better matched by TRBJ2-7. The CDR3 loop spans 15 amino acids. The germline gives CDR1 MGHRA, CDR2 YSYEKL. Here the CDR3 DNA reads TGCGCCAGCAGCCCTCTCCCAGGACTAGCGAGCGAGCAGTACTTC. It codes for CASSPLPGLASEQYF.

V and J are TRBV2 and TRBJ2-7, with D uncertain. CDR3 length: 11 amino acids. The V and J ends lost 7 bases and 6 bases respectively, with 10 bases between them. CDR1 is SNHLY, CDR2 FYNNEI, per germline. CDR3 nucleotide sequence: TGTGCCAGCACCGAGTCAGTCGAGCAGTACTTC. Its protein product is CASTESVEQYF.

This clonotype was counted only a few times. The chain uses TRBV7-2 and TRBJ2-4, with D perhaps matching TRBD1 (6 bases). The germline gives CDR1 SGHTA, CDR2 FQGNSA. The CDR3 is 14 residues long. V was clipped by 3 bases and J by 8 bases, with 14 bases between them. CDR3 sequence: CASSFGQGRDIQYF. The CDR3 bases are TGTGCCAGCAGCTTCGGTCAGGGGCGGGACATTCAGTACTTC.

This clonotype was picked up a small number of times. The chain couples TRBV28 to TRBJ2-7; 10 bases fit TRBD1. Germline CDR1 is MDHEN and CDR2 is SYDVKM. The CDR3 consists of 16 residues. Trimming at V came to 2 bases and at J to 4 bases, leaving 8 bases not matched to a gene. CDR3 in DNA: TGTGCCAGCAGTTTACCCTACCGGGACAGGGGTTACGAGCAGTACTTC. Protein sequence: CASSLPYRDRGYEQYF. The variable domain in full, with the rest retrieved from reference TRBV28 and TRBJ2-7, is DVKVTQSSRYLVKRTGEKVFLECVQDMDHENMFWYRQDPGLGLRLIYFSYDVKMKEKGDIPEGYSVSREKKERFSLILESASTNQTSMYLCASSLPYRDRGYEQYFGPGTRLTVT.

The chain joins TRBV4-1 to TRBJ2-2, with D unresolved. In germline, CDR1 is MGHRA, CDR2 YSYEKL. The CDR3 has 14 residues. Trimming shortened V by 4 bases and J by 7 bases, and 13 bases separated the two germline ends. The CDR3 DNA reads TGCGCCAGCAGCCGCCTCGGAGCTATCGGGGAGCTGTTTTTT. Amino acid sequence: CASSRLGAIGELFF.